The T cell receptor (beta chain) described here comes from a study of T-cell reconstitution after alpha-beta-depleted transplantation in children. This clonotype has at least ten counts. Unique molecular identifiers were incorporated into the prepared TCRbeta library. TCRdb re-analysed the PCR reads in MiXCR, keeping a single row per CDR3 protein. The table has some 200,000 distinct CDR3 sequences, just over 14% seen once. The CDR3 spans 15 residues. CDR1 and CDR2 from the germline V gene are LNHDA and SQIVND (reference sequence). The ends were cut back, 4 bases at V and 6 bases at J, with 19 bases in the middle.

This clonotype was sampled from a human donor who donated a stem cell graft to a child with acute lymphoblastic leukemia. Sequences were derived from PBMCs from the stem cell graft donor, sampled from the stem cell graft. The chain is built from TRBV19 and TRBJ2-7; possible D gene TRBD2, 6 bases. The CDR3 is CASSSIFGGEFEQYF. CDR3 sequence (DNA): TGTGCCAGTAGTAGTATCTTCGGGGGAGAATTCGAGCAGTACTTC.